This T cell receptor (beta chain) is drawn from a study of early T cells in non-severe SARS-CoV-2 infection. This clonotype was counted a few times. TCRdb processed the 5' RACE reads anew with MiXCR; each CDR3 protein has one entry. The table includes around 44,000 distinct CDR3 sequences, 5.5% to 7.5% detected once. This CDR3 has 15 amino acids. Germline lookup yields CDR1 LGHNA and CDR2 YSLEER. V dropped 3 bases and J dropped 8 bases, with 16 bases sitting between them. The sequence came from an adult who was a healthcare worker with PCR-confirmed SARS-CoV-2 infection or an uninfected control (not recorded which). Specimen: whole blood, collected at baseline. The rearrangement uses TRBV4-3 and TRBJ2-2; D is perhaps TRBD1 or TRBD2 (5 bases each). The CDR3 reads CASSQGEAVFGELFF. CDR3 sequence (DNA): TGCGCCAGCAGCCAGGGGGAAGCGGTGTTTGGGGAGCTGTTTTTT.